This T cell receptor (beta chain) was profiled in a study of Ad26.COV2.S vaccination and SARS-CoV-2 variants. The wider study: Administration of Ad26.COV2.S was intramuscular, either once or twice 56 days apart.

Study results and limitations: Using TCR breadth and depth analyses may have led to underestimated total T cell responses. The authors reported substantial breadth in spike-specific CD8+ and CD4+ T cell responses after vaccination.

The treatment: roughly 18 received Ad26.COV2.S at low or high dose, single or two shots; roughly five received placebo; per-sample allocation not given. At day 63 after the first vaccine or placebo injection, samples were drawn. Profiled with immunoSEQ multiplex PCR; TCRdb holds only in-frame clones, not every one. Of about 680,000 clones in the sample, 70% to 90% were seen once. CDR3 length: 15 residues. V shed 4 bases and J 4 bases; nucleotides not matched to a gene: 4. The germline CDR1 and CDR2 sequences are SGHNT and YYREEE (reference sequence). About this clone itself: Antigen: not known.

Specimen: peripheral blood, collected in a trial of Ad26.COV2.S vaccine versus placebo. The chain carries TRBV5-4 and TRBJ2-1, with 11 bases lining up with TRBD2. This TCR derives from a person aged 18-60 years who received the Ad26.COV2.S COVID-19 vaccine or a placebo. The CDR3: CASSDSGGDYNEQFF. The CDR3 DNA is TGTGCCAGCAGCGATAGCGGGGGGGATTACAATGAGCAGTTCTTC.